This passage covers 2 T cell receptor beta chains from one sample sequenced in a study of T cells expressing NK-cell markers. TCRdb re-analyzed the 5' RACE reads; it lists each CDR3 protein once, without DNA. This table holds over 250,000 distinct CDR3 sequences. The material sequenced was blood T cells: a sorted CD56 or NKG2C T cell subset, CD4+ or CD8+ T cells, or bulk PBMC T cells (not recorded which). The receptors originated from a woman between 18 and 70 years old in good health.

The gene calls are TRBV7-6 and TRBJ2-7. The germline V gene has CDR1 SGHVS and CDR2 FNYEAQ. The CDR3 loop spans 14 amino acids. The CDR3 protein is CASSPLLGLSEQYF.

This chain connects TRBV28 to TRBJ2-3; TCRdb lists TRBD2, though no DNA is available to test this call. The CDR3 contains 15 residues. The V gene's germline CDR1 is MDHEN and CDR2 SYDVKM. Here the CDR3 reads CASSRLAVGADTQYF. The complete variable domain, with remaining parts taken from reference TRBV28 and TRBJ2-3, reads DVKVTQSSRYLVKRTGEKVFLECVQDMDHENMFWYRQDPGLGLRLIYFSYDVKMKEKGDIPEGYSVSREKKERFSLILESASTNQTSMYLCASSRLAVGADTQYFGPGTRLTVL.